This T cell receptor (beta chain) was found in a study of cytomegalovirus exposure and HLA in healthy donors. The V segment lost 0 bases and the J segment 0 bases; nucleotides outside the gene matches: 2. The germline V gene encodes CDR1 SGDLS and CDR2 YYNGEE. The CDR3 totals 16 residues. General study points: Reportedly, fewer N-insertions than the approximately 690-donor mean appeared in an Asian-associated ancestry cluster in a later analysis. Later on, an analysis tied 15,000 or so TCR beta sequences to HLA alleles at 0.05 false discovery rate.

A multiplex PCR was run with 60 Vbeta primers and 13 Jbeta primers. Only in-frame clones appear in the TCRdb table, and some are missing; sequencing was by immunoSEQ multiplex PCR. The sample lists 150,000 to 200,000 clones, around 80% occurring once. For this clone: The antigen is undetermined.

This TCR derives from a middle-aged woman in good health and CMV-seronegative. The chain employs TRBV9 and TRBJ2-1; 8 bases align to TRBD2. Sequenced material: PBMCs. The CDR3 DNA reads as TGTGCCAGCAGCGTAGGTAGCGGGACCTCCTACAATGAGCAGTTCTTC. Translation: CASSVGSGTSYNEQFF.